This T cell receptor beta chain is from a study of T cell responses to AZD1222 COVID-19 vaccine. Profiling relied on immunoSEQ multiplex PCR, and the TCRdb table lists in-frame clones only, not all of them. Altogether 200,000 or so clones are present, 80% to 90% being singletons, with the ten largest covering 2.5% to 3%. The sequencing here drew on peripheral blood, taken on day 0 of MenACWY control vaccination. The TCR comes from an adult in good health.

The CDR3 DNA reads TGTGCCAGCACCACACCAGGGTACGAGCAGTACTTC. Amino acid sequence: CASTTPGYEQYF. J is TRBJ2-7 and V is TRBV28; maybe TRBD1 (5 bases). The CDR3 runs to 12 residues. Looked up from germline, CDR1 is MDHEN and CDR2 is SYDVKM. The ends were cut back, 7 bases at V and 4 bases at J, with 11 bases in the middle.